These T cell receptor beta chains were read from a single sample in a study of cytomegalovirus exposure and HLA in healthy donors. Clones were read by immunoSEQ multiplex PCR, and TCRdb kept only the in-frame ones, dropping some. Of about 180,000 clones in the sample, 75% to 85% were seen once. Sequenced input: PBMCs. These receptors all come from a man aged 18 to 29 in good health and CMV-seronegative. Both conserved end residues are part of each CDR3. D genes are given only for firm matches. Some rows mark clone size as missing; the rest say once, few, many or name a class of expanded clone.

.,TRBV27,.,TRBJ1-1,CASSSPGVGAFF,TGTGCCAGCAGTTCCCCCGGGGTGGGAGCTTTCTTT
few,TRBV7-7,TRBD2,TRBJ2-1,CASSPLAGQSYNEQFF,TGTGCTAGCAGCCCCCTAGCGGGCCAGTCCTACAATGAGCAGTTCTTC
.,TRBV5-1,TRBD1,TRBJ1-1,CASSGGQGPYTEAFF,TGCGCCAGCAGCGGAGGACAGGGACCCTACACTGAAGCTTTCTTT
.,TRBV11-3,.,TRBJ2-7,CASSLDLAGFRFF,TGTGCCAGCAGCTTAGATCTCGCAGGGTTCAGGTTCTTC
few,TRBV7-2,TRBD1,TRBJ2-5,CASSSLLGQGQETQYF,TGTGCCAGCAGCTCGCTGCTTGGACAGGGCCAAGAGACCCAGTACTTC
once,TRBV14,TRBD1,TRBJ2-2,CASSRQGPNTGELFF,TGTGCCAGCAGCCGACAGGGACCGAACACCGGGGAGCTGTTTTTT
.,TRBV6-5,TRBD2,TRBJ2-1,CASSYSKAGGGDEQFF,TGTGCCAGCAGTTACTCGAAGGCCGGGGGGGGAGATGAGCAGTTCTTC
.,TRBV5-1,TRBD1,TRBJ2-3,CASSPDRGTDTQYF,TGCGCCAGCAGCCCGGACAGGGGCACAGATACGCAGTATTTT
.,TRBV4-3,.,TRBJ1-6,CASSQDVGRASPLHF,TGCGCCAGCAGCCAAGATGTAGGGAGGGCTTCACCCCTCCACTTT
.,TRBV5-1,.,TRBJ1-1,CASSLQGLKNTEAFF,TGCGCCAGCAGCTTGCAGGGGCTAAAGAACACTGAAGCTTTCTTT
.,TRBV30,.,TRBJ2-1,CAWSRPRDSRSNEQFF,TGTGCCTGGAGTAGGCCCCGGGACTCAAGGTCCAATGAGCAGTTCTTC
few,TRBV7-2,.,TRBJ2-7,CASSLSTYEQYF,TGTGCCAGCAGCCTAAGTACCTACGAGCAGTACTTC
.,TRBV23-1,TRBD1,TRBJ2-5,CASSQSHFDREETQYF,TGCGCCAGCAGTCAATCGCACTTCGACAGGGAAGAGACCCAGTACTTC
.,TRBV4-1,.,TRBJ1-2,CASSQGARVDYGYTF,TGCGCCAGCAGCCAAGGAGCCAGGGTGGACTATGGCTACACCTTC
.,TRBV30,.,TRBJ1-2,CAWSVRHSRYGYTF,TGTGCCTGGAGTGTACGGCACAGCCGCTATGGCTACACCTTC
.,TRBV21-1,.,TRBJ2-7,CASPPGLAPSSYEQYF,TGTGCCAGCCCTCCGGGACTAGCACCTTCCTCCTACGAGCAGTACTTC
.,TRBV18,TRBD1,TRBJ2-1,CASSPAQGAGEQFF,TGTGCCAGCTCACCAGCACAGGGGGCGGGTGAGCAGTTCTTC
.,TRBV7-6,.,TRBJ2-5,CASSLSGETQYF,TGTGCCAGCAGCTTATCCGGAGAGACCCAGTACTTC
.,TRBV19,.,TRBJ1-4,CASTHPGGLEKLFF,TGTGCCAGTACCCACCCTGGGGGCCTTGAAAAACTGTTTTTT
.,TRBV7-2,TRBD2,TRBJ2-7,CASSLASGGPYEQYF,TGTGCCAGCAGCTTAGCGTCGGGAGGCCCCTACGAGCAGTACTTC
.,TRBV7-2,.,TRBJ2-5,CASSDRGGEETQYF,TGTGCCAGCAGCGACCGAGGAGGGGAAGAGACCCAGTACTTC
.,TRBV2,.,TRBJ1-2,CASSAEALTEVYGYTF,TGTGCCAGCAGTGCCGAAGCGTTGACAGAAGTCTATGGCTACACCTTC
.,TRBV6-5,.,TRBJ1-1,CASRIWGENTEAFF,TGTGCCAGCAGGATCTGGGGGGAGAACACTGAAGCTTTCTTT
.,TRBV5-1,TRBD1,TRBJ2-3,CASSFGTGVGTDTQYF,TGCGCCAGCAGCTTCGGGACAGGTGTTGGCACAGATACGCAGTATTTT
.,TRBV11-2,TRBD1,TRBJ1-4,CASSLSIARDRAEKLFF,TGTGCCAGCAGCTTAAGTATAGCCCGGGACAGGGCTGAAAAACTGTTTTTT
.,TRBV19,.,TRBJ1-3,CASSILGRLSGNTIYF,TGTGCCAGTAGTATACTCGGCAGACTAAGCGGAAACACCATATATTTT
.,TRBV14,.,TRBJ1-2,CASSQDLATGFNYGYTF,TGTGCCAGCAGCCAAGATCTCGCGACGGGTTTCAACTATGGCTACACCTTC
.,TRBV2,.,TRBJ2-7,CASSADRGIRLSYEQYF,TGTGCCAGCAGTGCGGACAGAGGGATACGTTTGTCCTACGAGCAGTACTTC
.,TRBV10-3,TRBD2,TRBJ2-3,CANSGSTDTQYF,TGTGCCAATAGCGGGAGCACAGATACGCAGTATTTT
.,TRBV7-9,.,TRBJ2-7,CASSLARQGAHEQYF,TGTGCCAGCAGCTTAGCGCGGCAGGGTGCCCACGAGCAGTACTTC
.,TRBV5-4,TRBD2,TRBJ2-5,CASSRRVAGGRETQYF,TGTGCCAGCAGTCGTAGGGTAGCGGGAGGCCGGGAGACCCAGTACTTC
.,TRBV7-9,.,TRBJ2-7,CAGQGGTYEQYF,TGTGCAGGCCAGGGCGGAACCTACGAGCAGTACTTC
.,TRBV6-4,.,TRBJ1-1,CASSPAPGFAAFF,TGTGCCAGCAGCCCCGCCCCAGGGTTTGCGGCTTTCTTT
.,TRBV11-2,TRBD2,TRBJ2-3,CASSLDPSGRMGDTQYF,TGTGCCAGCAGCTTAGACCCTAGCGGGAGAATGGGAGATACGCAGTATTTT
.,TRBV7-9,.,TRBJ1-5,CASSLGGGNNQPQHF,TGTGCCAGCAGTTTAGGGGGGGGTAACAATCAGCCCCAGCATTTT
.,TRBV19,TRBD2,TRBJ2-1,CASRRDRGGPYNEQFF,TGTGCCAGTAGACGAGATCGGGGGGGCCCGTACAATGAGCAGTTCTTC
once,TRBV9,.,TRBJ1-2,CASSVGGGGYGYTF,TGTGCCAGCAGCGTAGGGGGGGGCGGGTATGGCTACACCTTC
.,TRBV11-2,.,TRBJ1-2,CASSPLQGPIYGYTF,TGTGCCAGCAGCCCCCTACAGGGTCCCATTTATGGCTACACCTTC
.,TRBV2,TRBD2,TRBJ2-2,CASSDIAGANTGELFF,TGTGCCAGCAGTGACATAGCGGGCGCGAACACCGGGGAGCTGTTTTTT
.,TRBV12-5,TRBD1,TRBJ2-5,CASGYGTGGGQETQYF,TGTGCTAGTGGTTATGGGACAGGGGGTGGCCAAGAGACCCAGTACTTC